This T cell receptor beta chain was documented in a study of low-dose radiotherapy and immunotherapy resistance in tumors. Overall study: On a schedule of every two weeks, intravenous cyclophosphamide at a dose of 200 mg/m2 was delivered one day before each radiation and immunotherapy administration.

Covering alpha and beta chains, TRAV- and TRBV-specific primers were used for the first-strand cDNA. TCR amplification used about 20 PCR cycles, a constant-region primer and a V-primer adapter. In TCRdb, the reads were re-called with MiXCR into one record per CDR3 protein. Of nearly 60,000 distinct CDR3 sequences in the sample, about 25% are singletons; the top ten hold approximately 7.2%. This clonotype was counted ten times or more. Sample time point: after trial treatment. The treatment denotes: LDRT plus nivolumab, ipilimumab, low-dose cyclophosphamide and aspirin (RACIN trial). Treatment combined nivolumab, ipilimumab, aspirin, low-dose cyclophosphamide and low-dose radiotherapy in a dose-escalation trial. The patients who were eligible all carried advanced solid tumors that lacked tumor-infiltrating lymphocytes, meaning the tumors were TIL-negative. The CDR3 has 16 amino acids. Losses at the gene ends were 5 bases for V and 3 bases for J; bases not matched to a gene: 9. Germline V CDR1 and CDR2: LNHNV, YYDKDF (reference sequence).

This chain uses TRBV15 with TRBJ2-1; TRBD2 matches at 8 bases. This clonotype originated in a male donor with prostate cancer. Source: PBMCs, taken after low-dose radiotherapy plus immunotherapy. CDR3 region: CATSSPRGADYNEQFF. The CDR3 bases are TGTGCCACCAGCTCTCCGCGGGGGGCCGACTACAATGAGCAGTTCTTC.